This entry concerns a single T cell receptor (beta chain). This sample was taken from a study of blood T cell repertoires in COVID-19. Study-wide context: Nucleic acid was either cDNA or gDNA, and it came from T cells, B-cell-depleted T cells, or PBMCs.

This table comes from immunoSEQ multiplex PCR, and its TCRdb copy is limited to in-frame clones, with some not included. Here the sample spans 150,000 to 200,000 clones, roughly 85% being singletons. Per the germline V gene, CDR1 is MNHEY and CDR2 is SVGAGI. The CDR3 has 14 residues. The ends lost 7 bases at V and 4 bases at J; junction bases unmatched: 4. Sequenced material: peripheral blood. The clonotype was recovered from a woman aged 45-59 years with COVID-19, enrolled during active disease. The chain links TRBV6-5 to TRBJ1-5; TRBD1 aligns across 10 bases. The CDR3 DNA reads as TGTGCCAGCAAGCGGACAGGGGGGAATCAGCCCCAGCATTTT. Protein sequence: CASKRTGGNQPQHF.